This passage covers 8 T cell receptor beta chains from one sample sequenced in a study of blood T cell repertoires in COVID-19. Measured with immunoSEQ multiplex PCR; TCRdb has only the in-frame clones, and not every one. The data show about 130,000 clones, with 70% to 90% seen just once and approximately 10% held by the top ten. Sequenced input: peripheral blood. These receptors all stem from a man aged 50 to 60 with acute or convalescent COVID-19.

This chain connects TRBV27 to TRBJ1-6; D not resolved. In germline, CDR1 is MNHEY, CDR2 SMNVEV (reference sequence). CDR3 length: 16 residues. With 6 bases removed from V and 0 bases from J, the gap between germline ends came to 12 bases. CDR3 protein: CASSSHRSSYNSPLHF. The CDR3 DNA is TGTGCCAGCAGCTCCCACCGGAGCTCCTATAATTCACCCCTCCACTTT.

The gene calls are TRBV7-8 and TRBJ2-1, with a tentative D call TRBD2 (6 bases). This CDR3 contains 15 residues. The germline V and J ends were trimmed by 5 bases and 9 bases, with 20 bases remaining between them. Germline CDR1 reads SGHVS; CDR2 reads FQNEAQ. The CDR3 bases are TGTGCCAGCAGCCCAAACTCGGGGGAGACGGGTGAGCAGTTCTTC. Its translation: CASSPNSGETGEQFF.

The genes are TRBV20-1 and TRBJ1-1; the D is unclear. Germline CDR1 is DFQATT and CDR2 is SNEGSKA (reference sequence). The CDR3 is 10 amino acids. V was cut by 3 bases and J by 3 bases, with 2 bases left in between. The CDR3 bases are TGCAGTGCTAGCGACACTGAAGCTTTCTTT. Its translation is CSASDTEAFF.

The V and J genes are TRBV6-5 and TRBJ2-1; 11 bases are a match to TRBD2. V gave up 6 bases and J gave up 4 bases; unmatched junction bases: 2. CDR3 length: 14 amino acids. CDR1 and CDR2 (germline): MNHEY, SVGAGI. The DNA of the CDR3 is TGTGCCAGCAGCGGGACTAGCGGTTACAATGAGCAGTTCTTC. Residues: CASSGTSGYNEQFF.

This chain joins TRBV6-5 and TRBJ2-7; 7 nucleotides align to TRBD1. The CDR3 covers 14 residues. CDR1 and CDR2 from the germline V gene are MNHEY and SVGAGI. The ends lost 6 bases at V and 4 bases at J; junction bases unmatched: 9. CDR3 sequence reads: CASSVGQNLYEQYF. CDR3 sequence (DNA): TGTGCCAGCAGCGTGGGACAGAATTTGTACGAGCAGTACTTC.

In its sample, this clone was seen a few times. V and J are TRBV2 and TRBJ1-3; no reliable D call. V was clipped by 7 bases and J by 2 bases, with 12 bases between them. CDR3 size: 14 residues. Germline CDR1 reads SNHLY; CDR2 reads FYNNEI. The CDR3 loop reads CASISASTGNTIYF. The CDR3 coding sequence is TGTGCCAGCATTAGCGCCTCAACTGGAAACACCATATATTTT. The full variable domain, with the rest looked up from reference TRBV2 and TRBJ1-3, is EPEVTQTPSHQVTQMGQEVILRCVPISNHLYFYWYRQILGQKVEFLVSFYNNEISEKSEIFDDQFSVERPDGSNFTLKIRSTKLEDSAMYFCASISASTGNTIYFGEGSWLTVV.

This chain joins TRBV10-3 and TRBJ1-1; D might be TRBD1 (6 bases). Trimming removed 4 bases from V and 0 bases from J, with 9 bases in between. Germline CDR1 and CDR2: ENHRY and SYGVKD. The CDR3 is 14 residues long. CDR3 sequence reads: CAISVGGVNTEAFF. In DNA form, the CDR3 reads TGTGCCATCAGTGTAGGGGGAGTGAACACTGAAGCTTTCTTT.

The rearrangement uses TRBV7-9 and TRBJ1-5; D uncertain. Germline CDR1 and CDR2: SEHNR and FQNEAQ (reference sequence). This CDR3 contains 16 residues. V was cut by 5 bases and J by 7 bases, with 21 bases left in between. CDR3 residues: CASSPLAAGGYQPQHF. In nucleotides, the CDR3 is TGTGCCAGCAGCCCCCTGGCAGCCGGAGGATACCAGCCCCAGCATTTT. The complete variable domain, with remaining parts taken from reference TRBV7-9 and TRBJ1-5, reads DTGVSQNPRHKITKRGQNVTFRCDPISEHNRLYWYRQTLGQGPEFLTYFQNEAQLEKSRLLSDRFSAERPKGSFSTLEIQRTEQGDSAMYLCASSPLAAGGYQPQHFGDGTRLSIL.